This T cell receptor beta chain emerged from a study of blood T cell repertoires in COVID-19. Study details: Acute and convalescent COVID-19 samples came from the United States, Italy and Spain. Nucleic acid was either cDNA or gDNA, and it came from T cells, B-cell-depleted T cells, or PBMCs.

Original data processing: It was from reference gene primer amplification that nucleated cell counts were estimated. Assay: immunoSEQ multiplex PCR; the TCRdb copy retains only in-frame clones and omits some. V and J calls and clone size are given by that table; D and trimming were obtained from the DNA. The table has about 160,000 clones, approximately 87% seen once. Germline trimming cut 4 bases from V and 5 bases from J; bases unmatched to any gene: 5. The CDR3 length is 15 residues. Germline lookup yields CDR1 SNHLY and CDR2 FYNNEI. The chain links TRBV2 to TRBJ2-1; 10 bases agree with TRBD2. The sequenced sample was peripheral blood. The receptor comes from a woman in her seventies with acute or convalescent COVID-19. CDR3 DNA sequence: TGTGCCAGCAGTGGCACTAGCGGGAAAGACAATGAGCAGTTCTTC. It is translated as CASSGTSGKDNEQFF.